The 17 T cell receptor beta chains presented below share a single source sample, sequenced in a study of CD8 T cells in ankylosing spondylitis. Overall study findings and caveats: Ankylosing spondylitis blood seemed to carry a telltale TCR beta motif made of eight highly homologous variants.

Their cognate antigens are unknown. TCRdb recomputed calls from the 5' RACE reads with MiXCR, one row per CDR3 protein. The sample carries fewer than 500,000 distinct CDR3 sequences, 25% to 30% recorded once. Source material: blood, either unsorted or a sorted T cell fraction (not recorded which). These receptors came from a male donor with ankylosing spondylitis.

V gene TRBV5-6 combines with J gene TRBJ1-1; D is unclear. CDR3 length: 14 amino acids. Germline lookup yields CDR1 SGHDT and CDR2 YYEEEE. Deletions cut 0 bases from V and 6 bases from J, with 12 bases between. CDR3 in DNA: TGTGCCAGCAGCTTGGGGCCGGAGCTCCCTGAAGCTTTCTTT. Translated, it gives CASSLGPELPEAFF.

The chain employs TRBV5-6 and TRBJ1-2, with 10 bases matching TRBD1. Trimming took 4 bases from V and 4 from J; bases not matched to a gene: 7. Germline loops: CDR1 SGHDT, CDR2 YYEEEE. The CDR3 consists of 15 residues. The CDR3 protein is CASSPWDRGTYGYTF. The CDR3 region has the DNA TGTGCCAGCAGCCCCTGGGACAGGGGTACCTATGGCTACACCTTC.

The sample holds many counts of this clonotype. The V call is TRBV5-6, the J call TRBJ2-1; TRBD1 might be the D (5 bases). Per the germline V gene, CDR1 is SGHDT and CDR2 is YYEEEE. Between the trimmed V and J ends, which lost 4 bases and 10 bases, there was a span of 9 bases. The CDR3 length is 11 residues. In DNA form, the CDR3 reads TGTGCCAGCAGCACACAGGAGGAGCAGTTCTTC. It translates to CASSTQEEQFF.

This clonotype was seen at least ten times. The chain employs TRBV12-3 or TRBV12-4 and TRBJ1-2; perhaps TRBD1 as D (6 bases). V was clipped by 3 bases and J by 2 bases, with 10 bases between them. The CDR3 extends over 14 amino acids. As DNA, the CDR3 is TGTGCCAGCAGTTTTCAGGGGATAAACTATGGCTACACCTTC. Residues: CASSFQGINYGYTF.

The V call is TRBV20-1, the J call TRBJ2-2, with a tentative D call TRBD2 (6 bases). From germline, CDR1 is DFQATT and CDR2 SNEGSKA (reference sequence). Trimming shortened V by 6 bases and J by 2 bases, and 13 bases separated the two germline ends. There are 14 residues in the CDR3. CDR3 protein: CSAVGGINTGELFF. DNA of the CDR3: TGCAGTGCCGTGGGCGGGATAAACACCGGGGAGCTGTTTTTT.

The CDR3 DNA sequence: TGTGCCATCAGGGGTGGGACCGCAGATACGCAGTATTTT. Amino acid sequence: CAIRGGTADTQYF. J is TRBJ2-3 and V is TRBV10-3; D may be TRBD1 or TRBD2 (5 bases each). CDR3 size: 13 residues. Germline-derived CDR1 and CDR2 are ENHRY and SYGVKD. With 6 bases removed from V and 4 bases from J, the gap between germline ends came to 11 bases.

This clonotype was observed a few times. The V gene is TRBV5-1, the J gene TRBJ2-7, with D tentatively TRBD2 (6 bases). V lost 4 bases and J lost 4, with 15 bases in between. This CDR3 is 14 amino acids long. Looked up from germline, CDR1 is SGHRS and CDR2 is YFSETQ. The DNA for the CDR3 is TGCGCCAGCAGCACGGACTGGGGGGAATACGAGCAGTACTTC. It is translated as CASSTDWGEYEQYF. The entire variable domain, with the rest obtained from reference TRBV5-1 and TRBJ2-7, is as follows: KAGVTQTPRYLIKTRGQQVTLSCSPISGHRSVSWYQQTPGQGLQFLFEYFSETQRNKGNFPGRFSGRQFSNSRSEMNVSTLELGDSALYLCASSTDWGEYEQYFGPGTRLTVT.

This clonotype was counted only a few times. The rearrangement joins TRBV15 to TRBJ2-5; tentatively, D is TRBD1 (5 bases). CDR3 size: 15 residues. V dropped 0 bases and J dropped 4 bases, with 12 bases sitting between them. Per the germline V gene, CDR1 is LNHNV and CDR2 is YYDKDF (reference sequence). The CDR3 DNA is TGTGCCACCAGCAGAGATGGATGGCAGGGAGAGACCCAGTACTTC. Residues: CATSRDGWQGETQYF.

The sample holds a few counts of this clonotype. The rearrangement links TRBV7-2 to TRBJ2-5; D unclear. The length of the CDR3 is 14 residues. Trimming pared 5 bases from V and 7 bases from J, leaving 17 bases between. Germline V gene data show CDR1 as SGHTA and CDR2 as FQGNSA. This CDR3 is CASSPRRVDATQYF. The CDR3 bases are TGTGCCAGCAGCCCCCGACGGGTAGACGCGACCCAGTACTTC.

This rearrangement joins TRBV7-9 to TRBJ2-5; 8 positions match TRBD1. With V trimmed by 5 bases and J by 2 bases, 7 bases remained unmatched. The CDR3 extends over 15 amino acids. Germline V gene sequence: CDR1 SEHNR, CDR2 FQNEAQ (reference sequence). The CDR3 DNA reads as TGTGCCAGCAGCCCGCTGGACAGGGATCAAGAGACCCAGTACTTC. Protein sequence: CASSPLDRDQETQYF.

The chain couples TRBV28 to TRBJ2-3, with a possible D match to TRBD2 (6 bases). CDR3 length: 13 residues. Germline loops: CDR1 MDHEN, CDR2 SYDVKM. V lost 8 bases and J lost 2, with 11 bases in between. The CDR3 DNA follows: TGTGCCAGCTTAGCGGAGCTCACAGATACGCAGTATTTT. Protein sequence: CASLAELTDTQYF.

V and J are TRBV12-3 or TRBV12-4 and TRBJ1-5; no reliable D call. The CDR3 is 13 residues long. The V end lost 5 bases, the J end lost 7 bases, and 12 bases lay between the germline ends. The CDR3 spells CASSINSYQPQHF. The DNA of the CDR3 is TGTGCCAGCAGTATTAACAGCTACCAGCCCCAGCATTTT.

The chain employs TRBV7-2 and TRBJ2-3; no firm D call. The ends were cut back, 7 bases at V and 0 bases at J, with 2 bases in the middle. Germline assignment: CDR1 SGHTA and CDR2 FQGNSA. The CDR3 consists of 11 residues. The CDR3 loop reads CASTSTDTQYF. CDR3 DNA sequence: TGTGCCAGCACTAGCACAGATACGCAGTATTTT.

This clonotype has only a few counts. CDR3 sequence: CSVTKAGEETQYF. The CDR3 region has the DNA TGCAGCGTTACAAAAGCGGGAGAGGAGACCCAGTACTTC. This chain joins TRBV29-1 and TRBJ2-5; 8 nucleotides agree with TRBD2. Per the germline V gene, CDR1 is SQVTM and CDR2 is ANQGSEA. The CDR3 length is 13 residues. The junction had 7 bases not matched to a gene; V was cut back by 5 bases and J by 5 bases.

This rearrangement joins TRBV2 to TRBJ2-7; 9 bases match TRBD1. The CDR3 runs to 13 residues. Trimming removed 5 bases from V and 5 bases from J; junction bases left unmatched: 4. Germline-derived CDR1 and CDR2 are SNHLY and FYNNEI. For the CDR3, the DNA is TGTGCCAGCAGTCGGGACAGGGTTGACGAGCAGTACGTC. Its protein is CASSRDRVDEQYV.

Notes on this clonotype: Being one base from a much bigger clone, this may be a read error. This chain uses TRBV29-1 with TRBJ1-1, with D uncertain. The ends were cut back, 4 bases at V and 3 bases at J, with 9 bases in the middle. This CDR3 contains 12 residues. CDR1 and CDR2 from the germline V gene are SQVTM and ANQGSEA. This CDR3 reads CSVGEGDTEAFF. The CDR3 coding sequence is TGCAGCGTTGGGGAGGGAGACACTGAAGCTTTCTTT. The entire variable domain, with the rest obtained from reference TRBV29-1 and TRBJ1-1, is as follows: SAVISQKPSRDICQRGTSLTIQCQVDSQVTMMFWYRQQPGQSLTLIATANQGSEATYESGFVIDKFPISRPNLTFSTLTVSNMSPEDSSIYLCSVGEGDTEAFFGQGTRLTVV.

J is TRBJ2-2 and V is TRBV30, with unresolved D. The CDR3 runs to 12 residues. V was pared by 1 base and J by 3 bases, with 3 bases between. The germline V gene has CDR1 GTSNPN and CDR2 SVGIG (reference sequence). CDR3 in amino acids: CAWSGDTGELFF. In DNA, the CDR3 is TGTGCCTGGAGTGGGGACACCGGGGAGCTGTTTTTT.